What follows are 3 T cell receptor beta chains derived from one specimen sequenced in a study of post-analysis software for immune sequencing data. Broader study findings: Four or five TRBV segments, TRBV5-6, TRBV5-1 and TRBV20-1 among them, were found more frequent in patients than controls.

TCR beta cDNA libraries had unique molecular identifiers. TCRdb re-called the PCR reads with MiXCR, one entry per CDR3 protein. In the table there are 740,000 or so distinct CDR3 sequences, approximately 53% of which are singletons. The antigens for these receptors are not known. Sequencing was performed on blood. Receptors were obtained from a girl aged 5 to 17 with multiple sclerosis.

J is TRBJ1-2 and V is TRBV12-3 or TRBV12-4; no definite D call. The CDR3 loop spans 15 amino acids. V was trimmed by 8 bases and J by 4 bases, leaving 20 bases between them. The CDR3 reads CASVSGLFGIYGYTF. The CDR3 DNA reads as TGTGCCAGCGTCTCCGGGCTCTTCGGGATCTATGGCTACACCTTC.

The CDR3 here is CASSYSIGTSPGANVLTF. In DNA, the CDR3 is TGTGCCAGCAGTTACTCGATAGGGACTAGCCCTGGGGCCAACGTCCTGACTTTC. The chain joins TRBV6-5 to TRBJ2-6; TRBD2 matches 9 bases. V lost 0 bases to trimming and J lost 2 bases; unmatched junction nucleotides: 5. This CDR3 has 18 residues. Germline V lookup: CDR1 MNHEY, CDR2 SVGAGI.

This CDR3 is CASSRGADNQPQHF. CDR3 sequence (DNA): TGTGCCAGCAGCCGGGGGGCAGACAATCAGCCCCAGCATTTT. V is TRBV6-5 and J is TRBJ1-5, with D possibly TRBD1 on 6 matching bases. The V and J ends lost 6 bases and 3 bases respectively, with 12 bases between them. The germline V gene encodes CDR1 MNHEY and CDR2 SVGAGI. The CDR3 is made up of 14 amino acids.